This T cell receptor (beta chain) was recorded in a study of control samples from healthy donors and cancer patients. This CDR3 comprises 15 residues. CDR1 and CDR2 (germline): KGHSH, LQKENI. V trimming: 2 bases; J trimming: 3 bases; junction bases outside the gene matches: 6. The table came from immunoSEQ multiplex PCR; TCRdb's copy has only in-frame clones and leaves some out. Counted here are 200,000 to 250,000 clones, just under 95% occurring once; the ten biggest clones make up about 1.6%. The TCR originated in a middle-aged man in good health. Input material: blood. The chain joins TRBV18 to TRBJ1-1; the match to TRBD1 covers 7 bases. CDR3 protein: CASSPIGQGDTEAFF. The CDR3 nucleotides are TGTGCCAGCTCACCAATCGGGCAGGGGGACACTGAAGCTTTCTTT.